This entry lists 11 T cell receptor beta chains sequenced from one sample in a study of beta chain features in type 1 diabetes. Study results and limitations: Shorter TCRB CDR3s, moderately but significantly so, marked every one of the four CD4+ subsets in Type 1 diabetes patients.

These TCRs are of unknown antigen specificity. The whole isolated RNA underwent reverse transcription, so sequencing captured expressed TCRB transcripts. Profiled with immunoSEQ multiplex PCR; TCRdb holds only in-frame clones, not every one. The sample has some 350,000 clones; 8.5% to 10% are singletons. The sample was central memory CD4+ T cells from blood. The receptors were gathered from a man between 25 and 39 years old with type 1 diabetes.

This chain connects TRBV11-2 to TRBJ1-2, with D possibly TRBD1 on 6 matching bases. This CDR3 contains 14 residues. V was shortened by 1 base and J by 7 bases, with 13 bases between the two germline ends. The germline V gene has CDR1 SGHAT and CDR2 FQNNGV. CDR3 sequence (DNA): TGTGCCAGCAGCTTAGGGAACAGGGCTGGTGGCTACACCTTC. Protein: CASSLGNRAGGYTF.

This chain links TRBV28 with TRBJ1-1, with D possibly matching TRBD1 (6 bases). Germline-derived CDR1 and CDR2 are MDHEN and SYDVKM. V lost 0 bases and J lost 0, with 14 bases in between. CDR3 length equals 17 residues. The CDR3: CASSLWDFEGVNTEAFF. The CDR3 DNA follows: TGTGCCAGCAGTTTATGGGACTTCGAGGGGGTGAACACTGAAGCTTTCTTT.

This clone was seen many times. The J gene is TRBJ1-3, the V gene TRBV6-5; D unclear. The CDR3 length is 12 residues. The ends were cut back, 7 bases at V and 8 bases at J, with 12 bases in the middle. The germline CDR1 and CDR2 sequences are MNHEY and SVGAGI. CDR3 nucleotide sequence: TGTGCCAGCACATCGGCTGGCGACACCATATATTTT. As protein: CASTSAGDTIYF.

This clone has only a few counts. The J gene is TRBJ2-1, the V gene TRBV27; 7 bases fit TRBD1. The CDR3 runs 11 residues. The V gene end was trimmed by 5 bases and the J gene end by 12 bases; junction bases not matched to a gene: 4. CDR1 is MNHEY and CDR2 is SMNVEV in the germline V gene (reference sequence). The DNA for the CDR3 is TGTGCCAGCAGTCAGGGGGTAGGGCAGTTCTTC. Translated, it gives CASSQGVGQFF.

This clone was observed a few times. The V gene is TRBV7-9, the J gene TRBJ1-2; TRBD1 is a possible D gene (5 bases). Between the trimmed V and J ends, which lost 3 bases and 7 bases, there was a span of 15 bases. The CDR3 consists of 14 residues. Germline CDR1 is SEHNR and CDR2 is FQNEAQ (reference sequence). CDR3 DNA: TGTGCCAGCAGCTTCTCAGTCCCAGGGAGTGGCTACACCTTC. Translating it yields CASSFSVPGSGYTF.

This sequence joins TRBV29-1 and TRBJ2-1; 8 nucleotides agree with TRBD1. The germline gives CDR1 SQVTM, CDR2 ANQGSEA. The V and J ends lost 7 bases and 1 base, in that order; junction bases with no gene match: 6. The CDR3 sequence is 14 residues long. The CDR3 sequence is CSAGDRRSYNEQFF. The CDR3 nucleotides are TGCAGCGCCGGGGACAGGCGATCCTACAATGAGCAGTTCTTC.

This clone was found a few times. V gene TRBV7-2 combines with J gene TRBJ2-7, with D unresolved. Per the germline V gene, CDR1 is SGHTA and CDR2 is FQGNSA. This CDR3 has 15 amino acids. Trimming cost V 1 base and J 2 bases, with 12 bases left between them. CDR3 bases: TGTGCCAGCAGCTTAGGTATCATGGGGACCTACGAGCAGTACTTC. Translated, it gives CASSLGIMGTYEQYF.

The CDR3 nucleotides read TGTGCCAGCAGCTTCGAGACAGGGGGCGGTGGAAACACCATATATTTT. It specifies CASSFETGGGGNTIYF. This rearrangement joins TRBV7-9 to TRBJ1-3, with TRBD1 identical over 10 bases. V shed 3 bases, J shed 3 bases, and the junction held 5 bases outside the gene matches. This CDR3 spans 16 amino acids. Germline-derived CDR1 and CDR2 are SEHNR and FQNEAQ (reference sequence).

The genes are TRBV28 and TRBJ1-5; 9 bases align to TRBD1. Germline CDR1 and CDR2: MDHEN and SYDVKM. The CDR3 length is 14 residues. The junction had 1 base not matched to a gene; V was cut back by 4 bases and J by 3 bases. CDR3 in amino acids: CASSWDRVNQPQHF. CDR3 sequence (DNA): TGTGCCAGCAGTTGGGACAGGGTCAATCAGCCCCAGCATTTT.

A word on this clone: Other DNA sequences in this sample translate to the same CDR3. The V call is TRBV18, the J call TRBJ1-1, with D unclear. CDR3 length: 13 amino acids. The V end was cut by 3 bases, the J end by 1 base, with 6 bases between. The germline V gene has CDR1 KGHSH and CDR2 LQKENI. CDR3 region: CASSPEGNTEAFF. DNA for the CDR3: TGTGCCAGCTCACCGGAGGGGAACACTGAAGCTTTCTTT.

At least ten counts were recorded for this clone. The chain combines TRBV28 with TRBJ2-1, with 8 nucleotides matching TRBD1. V dropped 6 bases and J dropped 13; count of bases not matched to a gene: 11. This CDR3 spans 13 amino acids. Germline-derived CDR1 and CDR2 are MDHEN and SYDVKM. The CDR3 sequence: CASSPGQDVIQFF. CDR3 DNA sequence: TGTGCCAGCAGCCCGGGACAGGACGTAATACAGTTCTTC.